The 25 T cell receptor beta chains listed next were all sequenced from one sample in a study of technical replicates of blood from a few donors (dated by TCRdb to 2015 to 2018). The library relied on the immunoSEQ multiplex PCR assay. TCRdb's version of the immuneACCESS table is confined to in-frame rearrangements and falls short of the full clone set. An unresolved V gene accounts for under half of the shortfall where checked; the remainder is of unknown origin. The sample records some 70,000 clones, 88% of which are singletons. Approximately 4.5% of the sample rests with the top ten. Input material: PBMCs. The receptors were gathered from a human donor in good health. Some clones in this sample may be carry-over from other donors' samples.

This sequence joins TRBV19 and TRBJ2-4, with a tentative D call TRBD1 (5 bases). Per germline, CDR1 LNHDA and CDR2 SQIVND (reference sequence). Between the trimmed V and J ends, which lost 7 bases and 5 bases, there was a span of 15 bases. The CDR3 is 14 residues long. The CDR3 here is CASNQPGQQNIQYF. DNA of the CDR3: TGTGCCAGTAATCAGCCTGGACAACAAAACATTCAGTACTTC.

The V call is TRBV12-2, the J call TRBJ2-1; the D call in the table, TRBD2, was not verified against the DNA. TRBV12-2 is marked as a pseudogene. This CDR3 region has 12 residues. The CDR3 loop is CASRLSEDEQFF. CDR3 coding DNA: TGTGCAAGTCGCTTATCGGAGGACGAGCAGTTCTTC.

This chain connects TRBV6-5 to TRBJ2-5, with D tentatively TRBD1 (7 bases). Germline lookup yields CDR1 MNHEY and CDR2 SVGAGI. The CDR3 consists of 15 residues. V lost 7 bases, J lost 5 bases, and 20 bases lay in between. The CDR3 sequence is CASTAGQLSLETQYF. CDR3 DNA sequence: TGTGCCAGCACCGCGGGACAGCTAAGTTTGGAGACCCAGTACTTC.

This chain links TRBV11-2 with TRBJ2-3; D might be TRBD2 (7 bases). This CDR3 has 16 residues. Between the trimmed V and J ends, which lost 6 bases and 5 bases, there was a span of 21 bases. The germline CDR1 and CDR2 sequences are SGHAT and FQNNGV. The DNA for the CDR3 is TGTGCCAGCAGGACCGGGCGGGGGAAAGGGGGAGATACGCAGTATTTT. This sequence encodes CASRTGRGKGGDTQYF.

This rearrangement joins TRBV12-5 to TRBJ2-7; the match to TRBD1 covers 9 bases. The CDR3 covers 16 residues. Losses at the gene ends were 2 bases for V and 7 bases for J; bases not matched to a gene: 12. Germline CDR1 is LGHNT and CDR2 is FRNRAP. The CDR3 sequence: CASGLLGDRVRSEQYF. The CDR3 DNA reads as TGTGCTAGTGGTTTGCTCGGGGACAGGGTACGTTCGGAGCAGTACTTC.

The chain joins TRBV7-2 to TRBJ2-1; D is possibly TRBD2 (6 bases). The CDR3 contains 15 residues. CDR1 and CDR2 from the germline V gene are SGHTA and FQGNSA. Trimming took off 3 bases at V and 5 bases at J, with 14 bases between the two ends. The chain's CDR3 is CASSLWRGGHNEQFF. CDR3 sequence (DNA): TGTGCCAGCAGCTTGTGGCGGGGCGGTCACAATGAGCAGTTCTTC.

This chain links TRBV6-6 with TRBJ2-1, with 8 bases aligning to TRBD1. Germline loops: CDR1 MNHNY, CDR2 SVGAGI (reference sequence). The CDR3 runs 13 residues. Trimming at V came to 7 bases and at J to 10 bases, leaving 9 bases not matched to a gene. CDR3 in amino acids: CASTTARDREQFF. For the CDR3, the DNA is TGTGCCAGCACTACGGCGCGGGACAGGGAGCAGTTCTTC.

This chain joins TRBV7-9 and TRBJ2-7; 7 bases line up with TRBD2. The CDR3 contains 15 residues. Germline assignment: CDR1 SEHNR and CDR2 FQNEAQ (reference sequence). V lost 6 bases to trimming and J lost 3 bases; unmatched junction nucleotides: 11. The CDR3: CASSLVVAGIYEQYF. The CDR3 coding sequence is TGTGCCAGCAGTTTGGTGGTAGCGGGTATCTACGAGCAGTACTTC.

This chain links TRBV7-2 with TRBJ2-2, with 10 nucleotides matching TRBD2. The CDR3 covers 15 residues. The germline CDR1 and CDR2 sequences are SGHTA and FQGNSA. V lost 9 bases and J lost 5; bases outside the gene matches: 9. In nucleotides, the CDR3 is TGTGCCAGTAAAGCGGGGGGGCAAGGAACCGGGGAGCTGTTTTTT. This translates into CASKAGGQGTGELFF.

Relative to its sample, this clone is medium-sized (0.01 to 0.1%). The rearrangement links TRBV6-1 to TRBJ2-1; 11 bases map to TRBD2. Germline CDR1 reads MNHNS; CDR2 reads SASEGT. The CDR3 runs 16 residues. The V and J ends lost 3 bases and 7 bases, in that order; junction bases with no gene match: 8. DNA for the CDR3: TGTGCCAGCAGTGAGTCGATAGCGGGGGGGTTAAATGAGCAGTTCTTC. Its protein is CASSESIAGGLNEQFF.

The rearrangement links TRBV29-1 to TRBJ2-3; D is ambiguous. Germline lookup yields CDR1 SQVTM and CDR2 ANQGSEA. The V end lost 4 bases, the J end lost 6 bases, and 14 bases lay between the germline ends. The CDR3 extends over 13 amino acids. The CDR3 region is CSVATRVSDTQYF. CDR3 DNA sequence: TGCAGCGTTGCCACCCGGGTTTCGGATACGCAGTATTTT.

CDR3 nucleotides: TGTGCCAGCCAAAGTAGGGGGGGATCAGATACGCAGTATTTT. Translation gives CASQSRGGSDTQYF. The chain has TRBV7-3 and TRBJ2-3, with D perhaps matching TRBD2 (7 bases). Germline CDR1 and CDR2: SGHTA and FQGTGA. Between the trimmed V and J ends, which lost 8 bases and 4 bases, there was a span of 16 bases. This CDR3 has 14 residues.

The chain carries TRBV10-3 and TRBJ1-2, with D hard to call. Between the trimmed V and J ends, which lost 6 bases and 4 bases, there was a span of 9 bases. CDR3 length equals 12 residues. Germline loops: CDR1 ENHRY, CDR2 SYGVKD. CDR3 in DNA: TGTGCCATCAGGACGGAGCTCTATGGCTACACCTTC. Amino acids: CAIRTELYGYTF.

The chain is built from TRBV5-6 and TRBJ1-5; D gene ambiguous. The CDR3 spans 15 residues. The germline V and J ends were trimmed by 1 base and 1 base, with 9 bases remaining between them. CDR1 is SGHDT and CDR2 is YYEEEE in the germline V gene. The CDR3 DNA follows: TGTGCCAGCAGCTTGTACGGGGAAAGCAATCAGCCCCAGCATTTT. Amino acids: CASSLYGESNQPQHF. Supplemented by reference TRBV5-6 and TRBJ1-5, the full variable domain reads DAGVTQSPTHLIKTRGQQVTLRCSPKSGHDTVSWYQQALGQGPQFIFQYYEEEERQRGNFPDRFSGHQFPNYSSELNVNALLLGDSALYLCASSLYGESNQPQHFGDGTRLSIL.

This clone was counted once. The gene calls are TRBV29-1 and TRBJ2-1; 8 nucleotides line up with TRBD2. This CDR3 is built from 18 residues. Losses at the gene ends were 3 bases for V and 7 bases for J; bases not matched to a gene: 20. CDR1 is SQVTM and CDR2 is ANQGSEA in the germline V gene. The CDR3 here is CSVDGGGRGGQIENEQFF. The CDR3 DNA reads TGCAGCGTTGACGGAGGAGGTCGGGGGGGGCAGATCGAAAATGAGCAGTTCTTC.

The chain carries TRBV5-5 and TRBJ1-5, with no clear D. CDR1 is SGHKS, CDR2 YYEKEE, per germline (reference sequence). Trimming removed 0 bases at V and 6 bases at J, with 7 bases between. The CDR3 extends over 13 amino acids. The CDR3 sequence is CASSLDPGQPQHF. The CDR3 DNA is TGTGCCAGCAGCTTGGACCCGGGTCAGCCCCAGCATTTT. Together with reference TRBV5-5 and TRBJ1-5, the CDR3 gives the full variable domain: DAGVTQSPTHLIKTRGQQVTLRCSPISGHKSVSWYQQVLGQGPQFIFQYYEKEERGRGNFPDRFSARQFPNYSSELNVNALLLGDSALYLCASSLDPGQPQHFGDGTRLSIL.

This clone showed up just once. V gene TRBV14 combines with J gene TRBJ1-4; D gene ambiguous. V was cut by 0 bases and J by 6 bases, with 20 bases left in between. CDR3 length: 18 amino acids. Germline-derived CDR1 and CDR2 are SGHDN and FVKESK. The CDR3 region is CASSQEEVFWGEDEKLFF. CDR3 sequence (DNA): TGTGCCAGCAGCCAAGAGGAGGTGTTCTGGGGAGAGGATGAAAAACTGTTTTTT.

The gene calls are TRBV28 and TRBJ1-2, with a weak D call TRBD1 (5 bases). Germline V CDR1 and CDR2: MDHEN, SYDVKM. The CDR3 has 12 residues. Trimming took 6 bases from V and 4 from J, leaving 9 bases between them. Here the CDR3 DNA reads TGTGCCAGCAGACAGGCGATCTATGGCTACACCTTC. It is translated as CASRQAIYGYTF.

CDR3: CASSPRQASNTGELFF. CDR3 nucleotide sequence: TGTGCCAGCAGCCCCAGACAGGCCTCGAACACCGGGGAGCTGTTTTTT. This rearrangement joins TRBV7-3 to TRBJ2-2; TRBD1 might be the D (6 bases). This CDR3 is 16 amino acids long. Per the germline V gene, CDR1 is SGHTA and CDR2 is FQGTGA. V shed 5 bases and J shed 0 bases, with 13 bases lying between them.

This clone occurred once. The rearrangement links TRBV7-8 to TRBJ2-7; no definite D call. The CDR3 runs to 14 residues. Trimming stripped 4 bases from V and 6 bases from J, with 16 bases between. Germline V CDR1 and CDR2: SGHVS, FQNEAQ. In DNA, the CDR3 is TGTGCCAGCAGCTCTGCGCGGAGCCTTTTCGAGCAGTACTTC. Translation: CASSSARSLFEQYF.

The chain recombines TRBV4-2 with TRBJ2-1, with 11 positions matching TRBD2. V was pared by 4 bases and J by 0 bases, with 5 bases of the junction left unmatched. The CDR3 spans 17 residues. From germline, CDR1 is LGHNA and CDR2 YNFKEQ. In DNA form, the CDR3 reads TGTGCCAGCAGCCTGACTAGCGGGGTCCCCTCCTACAATGAGCAGTTCTTC. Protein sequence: CASSLTSGVPSYNEQFF.

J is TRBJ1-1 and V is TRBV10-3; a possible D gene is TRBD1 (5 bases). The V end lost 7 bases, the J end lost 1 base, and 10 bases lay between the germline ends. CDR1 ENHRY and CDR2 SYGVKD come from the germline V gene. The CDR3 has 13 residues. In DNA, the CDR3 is TGTGCCATCAAGGACACGGCGAACACTGAAGCTTTCTTT. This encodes CAIKDTANTEAFF.

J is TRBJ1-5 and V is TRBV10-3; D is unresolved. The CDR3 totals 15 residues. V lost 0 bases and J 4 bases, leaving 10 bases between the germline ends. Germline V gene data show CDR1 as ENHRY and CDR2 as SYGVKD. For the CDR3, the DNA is TGTGCCATCAGTGAGTCGACAAGCTCTAATCAGCCCCAGCATTTT. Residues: CAISESTSSNQPQHF.

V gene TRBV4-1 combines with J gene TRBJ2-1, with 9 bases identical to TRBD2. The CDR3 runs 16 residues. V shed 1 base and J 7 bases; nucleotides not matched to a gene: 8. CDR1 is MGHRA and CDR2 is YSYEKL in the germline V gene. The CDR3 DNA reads TGCGCCAGCAGCCAAGTATTAGCGGGGGAATTAAATGAGCAGTTCTTC. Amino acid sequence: CASSQVLAGELNEQFF.

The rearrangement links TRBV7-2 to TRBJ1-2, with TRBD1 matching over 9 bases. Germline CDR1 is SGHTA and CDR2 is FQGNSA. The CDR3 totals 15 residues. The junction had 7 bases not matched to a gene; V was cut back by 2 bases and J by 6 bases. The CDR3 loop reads CASSLSWDRDDGYTF. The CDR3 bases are TGTGCCAGCAGCTTAAGTTGGGACAGGGATGATGGCTACACCTTC.